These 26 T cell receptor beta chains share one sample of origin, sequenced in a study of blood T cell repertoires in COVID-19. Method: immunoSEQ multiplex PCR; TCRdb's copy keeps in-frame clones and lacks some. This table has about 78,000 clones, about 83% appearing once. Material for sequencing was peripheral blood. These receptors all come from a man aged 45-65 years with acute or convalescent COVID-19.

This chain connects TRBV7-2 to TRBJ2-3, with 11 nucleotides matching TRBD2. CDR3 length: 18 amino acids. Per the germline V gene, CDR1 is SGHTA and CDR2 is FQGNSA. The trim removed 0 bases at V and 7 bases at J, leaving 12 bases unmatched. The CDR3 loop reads CASSLAGSLAGGQYTQYF. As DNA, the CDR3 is TGTGCCAGCAGCTTAGCGGGGAGTTTAGCGGGGGGGCAGTATACGCAGTATTTT.

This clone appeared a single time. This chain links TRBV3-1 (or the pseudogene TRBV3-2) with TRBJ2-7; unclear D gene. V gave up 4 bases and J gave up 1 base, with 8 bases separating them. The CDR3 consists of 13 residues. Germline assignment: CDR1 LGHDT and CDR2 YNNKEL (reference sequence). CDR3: CASSPTGSYEQYF. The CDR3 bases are TGTGCCAGCAGCCCGACTGGATCCTACGAGCAGTACTTC.

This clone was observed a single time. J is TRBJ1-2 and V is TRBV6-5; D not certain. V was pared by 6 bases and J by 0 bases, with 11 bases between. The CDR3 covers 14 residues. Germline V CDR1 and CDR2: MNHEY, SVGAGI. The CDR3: CASSRTVTNYGYTF. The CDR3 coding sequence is TGTGCCAGCAGCCGCACAGTTACTAACTATGGCTACACCTTC.

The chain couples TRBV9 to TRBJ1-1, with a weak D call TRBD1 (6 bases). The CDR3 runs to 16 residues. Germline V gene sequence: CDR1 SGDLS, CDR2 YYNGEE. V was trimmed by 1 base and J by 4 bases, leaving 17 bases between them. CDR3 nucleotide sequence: TGTGCCAGCAGCGTATCGGGACAAGGGAAGGGCACTGAAGCTTTCTTT. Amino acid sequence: CASSVSGQGKGTEAFF.

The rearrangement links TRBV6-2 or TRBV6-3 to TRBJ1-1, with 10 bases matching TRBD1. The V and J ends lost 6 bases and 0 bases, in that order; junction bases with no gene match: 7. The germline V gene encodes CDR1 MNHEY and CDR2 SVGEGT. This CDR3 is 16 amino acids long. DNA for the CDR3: TGTGCCAGCAGCAGCCGGGACAGGGGATTGAACACTGAAGCTTTCTTT. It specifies CASSSRDRGLNTEAFF.

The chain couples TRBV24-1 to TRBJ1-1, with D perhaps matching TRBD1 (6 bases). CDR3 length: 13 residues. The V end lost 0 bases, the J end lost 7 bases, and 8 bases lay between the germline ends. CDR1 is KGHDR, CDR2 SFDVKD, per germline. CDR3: CATSDLSRGEAFF. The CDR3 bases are TGTGCCACCAGTGATTTGAGCAGGGGTGAAGCTTTCTTT.

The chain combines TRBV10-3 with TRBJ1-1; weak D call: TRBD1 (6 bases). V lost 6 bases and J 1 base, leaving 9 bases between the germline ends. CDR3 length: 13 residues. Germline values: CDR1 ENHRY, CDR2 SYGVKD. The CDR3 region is CAIREQGNTEAFF. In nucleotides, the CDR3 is TGTGCCATCAGGGAACAGGGGAACACTGAAGCTTTCTTT.

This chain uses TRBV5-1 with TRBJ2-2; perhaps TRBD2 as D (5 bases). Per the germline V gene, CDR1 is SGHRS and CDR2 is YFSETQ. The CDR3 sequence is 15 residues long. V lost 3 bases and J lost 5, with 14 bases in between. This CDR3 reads CASSSLDSGTGELFF. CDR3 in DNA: TGCGCCAGCAGCTCACTCGACTCGGGGACCGGGGAGCTGTTTTTT.

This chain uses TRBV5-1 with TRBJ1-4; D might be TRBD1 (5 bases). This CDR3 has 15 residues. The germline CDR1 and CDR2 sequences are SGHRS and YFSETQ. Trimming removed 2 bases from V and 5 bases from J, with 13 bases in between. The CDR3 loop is CASSFYPGENEKLFF. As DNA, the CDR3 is TGCGCCAGCAGCTTCTATCCGGGGGAGAATGAAAAACTGTTTTTT.

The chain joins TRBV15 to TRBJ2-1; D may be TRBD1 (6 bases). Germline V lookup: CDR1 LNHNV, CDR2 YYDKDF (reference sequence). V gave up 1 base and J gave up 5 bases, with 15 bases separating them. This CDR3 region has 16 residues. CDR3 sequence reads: CATSRGSGRGNNEQFF. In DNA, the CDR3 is TGTGCCACCAGCAGAGGGTCAGGCAGGGGCAACAATGAGCAGTTCTTC. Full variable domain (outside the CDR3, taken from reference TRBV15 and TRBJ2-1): DAMVIQNPRYQVTQFGKPVTLSCSQTLNHNVMYWYQQKSSQAPKLLFHYYDKDFNNEADTPDNFQSRRPNTSFCFLDIRSPGLGDTAMYLCATSRGSGRGNNEQFFGPGTRLTVL.

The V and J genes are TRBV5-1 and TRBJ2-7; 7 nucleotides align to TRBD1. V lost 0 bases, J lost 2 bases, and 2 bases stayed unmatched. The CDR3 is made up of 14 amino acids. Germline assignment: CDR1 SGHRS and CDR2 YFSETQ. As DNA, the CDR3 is TGCGCCAGCAGCTTGGGGGACAGCCCCTACGAGCAGTACTTC. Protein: CASSLGDSPYEQYF.

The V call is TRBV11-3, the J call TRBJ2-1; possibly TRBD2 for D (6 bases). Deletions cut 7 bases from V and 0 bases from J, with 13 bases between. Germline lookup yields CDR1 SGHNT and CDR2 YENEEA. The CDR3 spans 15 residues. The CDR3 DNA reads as TGTGCCAGCACCATAGCGGCCCGCTCCTACAATGAGCAGTTCTTC. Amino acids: CASTIAARSYNEQFF.

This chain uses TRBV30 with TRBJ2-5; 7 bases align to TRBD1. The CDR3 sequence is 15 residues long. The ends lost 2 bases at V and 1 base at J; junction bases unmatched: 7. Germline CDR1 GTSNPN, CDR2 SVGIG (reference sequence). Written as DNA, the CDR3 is TGTGCCTGGAGTCAATCGACAGGGCTCCAAGAGACCCAGTACTTC. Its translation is CAWSQSTGLQETQYF.

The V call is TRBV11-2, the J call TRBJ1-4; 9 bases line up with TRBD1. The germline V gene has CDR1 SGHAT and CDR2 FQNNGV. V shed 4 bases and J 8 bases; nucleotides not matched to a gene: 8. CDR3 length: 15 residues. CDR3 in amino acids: CASSSLTGGLEKLFF. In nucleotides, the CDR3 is TGTGCCAGCAGCTCCCTTACAGGGGGCCTCGAAAAACTGTTTTTT.

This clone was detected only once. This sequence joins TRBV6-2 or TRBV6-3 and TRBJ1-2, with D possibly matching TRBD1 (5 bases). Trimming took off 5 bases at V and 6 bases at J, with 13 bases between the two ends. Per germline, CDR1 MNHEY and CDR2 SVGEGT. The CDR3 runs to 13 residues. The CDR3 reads CASSNRNRNGYTF. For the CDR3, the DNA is TGTGCCAGCAGTAACAGGAATCGAAATGGCTACACCTTC.

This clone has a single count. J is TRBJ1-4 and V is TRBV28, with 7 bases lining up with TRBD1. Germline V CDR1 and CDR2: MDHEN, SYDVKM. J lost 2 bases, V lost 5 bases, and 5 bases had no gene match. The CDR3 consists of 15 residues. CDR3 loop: CASSLGQMTNEKLFF. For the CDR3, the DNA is TGTGCCAGCAGTCTGGGACAGATGACTAATGAAAAACTGTTTTTT.

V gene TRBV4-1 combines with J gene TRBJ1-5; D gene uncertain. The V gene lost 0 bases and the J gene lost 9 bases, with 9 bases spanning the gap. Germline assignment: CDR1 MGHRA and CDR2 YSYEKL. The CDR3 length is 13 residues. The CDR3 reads CASSQDRGRPQHF. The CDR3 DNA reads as TGCGCCAGCAGCCAAGATCGGGGAAGGCCCCAGCATTTT.

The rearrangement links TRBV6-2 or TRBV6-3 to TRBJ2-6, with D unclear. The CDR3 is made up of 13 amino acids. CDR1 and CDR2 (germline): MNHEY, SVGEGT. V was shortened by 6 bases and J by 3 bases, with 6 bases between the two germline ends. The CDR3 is CASSNIGANVLTF. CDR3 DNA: TGTGCCAGCAGCAATATTGGGGCCAACGTCCTGACTTTC.

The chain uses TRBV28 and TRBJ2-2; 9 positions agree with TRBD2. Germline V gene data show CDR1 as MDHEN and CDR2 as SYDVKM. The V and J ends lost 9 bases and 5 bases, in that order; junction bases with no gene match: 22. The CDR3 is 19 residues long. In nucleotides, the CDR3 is TGTGCCAGGATCAGCGCGGGAAGCGGGGGGTGTTTTGGGACCGGGGAGCTGTTTTTT. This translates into CARISAGSGGCFGTGELFF.

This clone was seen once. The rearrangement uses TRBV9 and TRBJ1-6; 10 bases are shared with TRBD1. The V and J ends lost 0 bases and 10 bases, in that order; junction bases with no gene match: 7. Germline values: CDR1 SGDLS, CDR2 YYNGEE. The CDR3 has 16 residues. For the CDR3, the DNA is TGTGCCAGCAGCGTAGCGGGACAGGGGACGTACTCACCCCTCCACTTT. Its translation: CASSVAGQGTYSPLHF.

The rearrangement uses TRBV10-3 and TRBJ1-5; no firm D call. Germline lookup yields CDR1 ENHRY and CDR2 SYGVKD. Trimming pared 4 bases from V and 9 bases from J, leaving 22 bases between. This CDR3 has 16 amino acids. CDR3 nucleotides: TGTGCCATCAGTGCTACACAGCCAACGGAGGTCGGGCCCCAGCATTTT. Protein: CAISATQPTEVGPQHF.

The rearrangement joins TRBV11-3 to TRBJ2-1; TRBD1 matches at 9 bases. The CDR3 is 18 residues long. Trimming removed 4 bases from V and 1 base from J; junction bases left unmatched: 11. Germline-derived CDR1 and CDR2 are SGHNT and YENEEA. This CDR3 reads CASSSAGRDRASYNEQFF. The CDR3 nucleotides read TGTGCCAGCAGCTCCGCGGGCCGGGACAGGGCTTCCTACAATGAGCAGTTCTTC.

The CDR3 spells CASSPGGTYEQYF. Written as DNA, the CDR3 is TGTGCCAGCAGCCCAGGGGGTACTTACGAGCAGTACTTC. This rearrangement joins TRBV7-7 to TRBJ2-7; TRBD1 matches 7 bases. The CDR3 is made up of 13 amino acids. Germline CDR1 reads SSHAT; CDR2 reads FNYEAQ (reference sequence). The junction had 5 bases not matched to a gene; V was cut back by 5 bases and J by 4 bases. Complete variable domain (other parts from reference TRBV7-7 and TRBJ2-7): GAGVSQSPRYKVTKRGQDVTLRCDPISSHATLYWYQQALGQGPEFLTYFNYEAQPDKSGLPSDRFSAERPEGSISTLTIQRTEQRDSAMYRCASSPGGTYEQYFGPGTRLTVT.

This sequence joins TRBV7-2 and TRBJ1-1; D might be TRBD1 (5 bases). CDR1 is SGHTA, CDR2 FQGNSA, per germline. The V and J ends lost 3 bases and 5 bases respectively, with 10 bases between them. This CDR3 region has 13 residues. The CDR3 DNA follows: TGTGCCAGCAGCTTCCTCAGGGTAACTGAAGCTTTCTTT. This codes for CASSFLRVTEAFF.

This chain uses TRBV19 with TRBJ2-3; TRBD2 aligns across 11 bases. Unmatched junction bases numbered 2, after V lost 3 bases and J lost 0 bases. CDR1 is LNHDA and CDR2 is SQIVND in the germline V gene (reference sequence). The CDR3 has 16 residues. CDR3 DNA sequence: TGTGCCAGTAGTATCAGGACTAGCGGGAGCACAGATACGCAGTATTTT. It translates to CASSIRTSGSTDTQYF.

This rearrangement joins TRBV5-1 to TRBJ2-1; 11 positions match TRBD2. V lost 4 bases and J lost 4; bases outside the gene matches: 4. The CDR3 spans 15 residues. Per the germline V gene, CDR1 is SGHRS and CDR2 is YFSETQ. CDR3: CASSIGTSGYNEQFF. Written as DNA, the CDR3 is TGCGCCAGCAGCATCGGGACTAGCGGTTACAATGAGCAGTTCTTC.